Presented here are 10 T cell receptor beta chains from one specimen sequenced in a study of beta chain features in type 1 diabetes. Findings and limits, study-wide: Among patients with Type 1 diabetes, TCRB CDR3s were moderately but significantly shorter in every one of the four CD4+ subsets.

Their antigen targets remain unknown. Every isolated RNA sample was fully reverse transcribed, so sequencing captured expressed TCRB transcripts. Sequencing used immunoSEQ multiplex PCR; TCRdb keeps in-frame clones, though not all of them. The data contain 150,000 to 200,000 clones, 7.5% to 9.5% of them seen just once; the ten biggest clones take up approximately 0.56%. The specimen was central memory CD4+ T cells from blood. The receptors were gathered from a young woman with type 1 diabetes.

This chain uses TRBV4-3 with TRBJ2-2; tentative D call: TRBD2 (5 bases). The CDR3 runs to 16 residues. The germline V gene encodes CDR1 LGHNA and CDR2 YSLEER. The ends were cut back, 4 bases at V and 4 bases at J, with 16 bases in the middle. The DNA for the CDR3 is TGCGCCAGCAGCCGGACTCGGGATTTGATCACCGGGGAGCTGTTTTTT. Amino acids: CASSRTRDLITGELFF.

The V gene is TRBV5-4, the J gene TRBJ2-1, with 10 nucleotides matching TRBD2. The CDR3 totals 15 residues. Trimming removed 4 bases from V and 9 bases from J; junction bases left unmatched: 10. The germline gives CDR1 SGHNT, CDR2 YYREEE (reference sequence). The CDR3 region is CASSQDGTSVLEQFF. CDR3 sequence (DNA): TGTGCCAGCAGCCAAGATGGGACTAGCGTCCTTGAGCAGTTCTTC. Filled out from reference TRBV5-4 and TRBJ2-1, the complete variable domain reads ETGVTQSPTHLIKTRGQQVTLRCSSQSGHNTVSWYQQALGQGPQFIFQYYREEENGRGNFPPRFSGLQFPNYSSELNVNALELDDSALYLCASSQDGTSVLEQFFGPGTRLTVL.

In this sample, this clone turned up a few times. The chain links TRBV11-3 to TRBJ2-5; D is uncertain. The CDR3 is made up of 12 amino acids. Trimming took 2 bases from V and 5 from J, leaving 6 bases between them. Germline values: CDR1 SGHNT, CDR2 YENEEA. In nucleotides, the CDR3 is TGTGCCAGCAGCTTACGTAGCGAGACCCAGTACTTC. This encodes CASSLRSETQYF.

With respect to this clone: This same CDR3 is encoded by further DNA sequences in the sample. V gene TRBV18 combines with J gene TRBJ2-7; perhaps TRBD1 as D (6 bases). Trimming pared 2 bases from V and 2 bases from J, leaving 10 bases between. CDR3 length equals 14 residues. CDR1 KGHSH and CDR2 LQKENI come from the germline V gene. The CDR3 region is CASSPEQGPYEQYF. For the CDR3, the DNA is TGTGCCAGCTCACCAGAACAGGGACCCTACGAGCAGTACTTC.

This clone has more than one count but fewer than ten. Mismatch with germline at one junction end may stem from a read error. This chain joins TRBV7-9 and TRBJ2-2; 8 bases are a match to TRBD2. Germline-derived CDR1 and CDR2 are SEHNR and FQNEAQ (reference sequence). The CDR3 is made up of 16 amino acids. Here the CDR3 DNA reads TGTGCCAGCAGCGATAGCGGGGTCGGTCCCACCCGGGAGCTGTTTTTT. This sequence encodes CASSDSGVGPTRELFF. Together with reference TRBV7-9 and TRBJ2-2, the CDR3 gives the full variable domain: DTGVSQNPRHKITKRGQNVTFRCDPISEHNRLYWYRQTLGQGPEFLTYFQNEAQLEKSRLLSDRFSAERPKGSFSTLEIQRTEQGDSAMYLCASSDSGVGPTRELFFGEGSRLTVL.

This clone was observed a few times. The V and J genes are TRBV6-6 and TRBJ2-2; the D is unclear. The CDR3 has 13 amino acids. V lost 5 bases and J lost 3, with 7 bases in between. Germline CDR1 and CDR2: MNHNY and SVGAGI (reference sequence). This chain's CDR3 is CASSPDYTGELFF. CDR3 in DNA: TGTGCCAGCAGTCCCGACTACACCGGGGAGCTGTTTTTT.

This clone has more than one count but fewer than ten. This chain uses TRBV7-2 with TRBJ2-1; no definite D call. Germline CDR1 and CDR2: SGHTA and FQGNSA. This CDR3 is 15 amino acids long. Trimming pared 1 base from V and 0 bases from J, leaving 7 bases between. The CDR3 DNA sequence: TGTGCCAGCAGCTTAGGTGCGAGCTCCTACAATGAGCAGTTCTTC. Residues: CASSLGASSYNEQFF. Full variable domain (rest looked up from reference TRBV7-2 and TRBJ2-1): GAGVSQSPSNKVTEKGKDVELRCDPISGHTALYWYRQSLGQGLEFLIYFQGNSAPDKSGLPSDRFSAERTGGSVSTLTIQRTQQEDSAVYLCASSLGASSYNEQFFGPGTRLTVL.

This clone has only a few counts. J is TRBJ1-2 and V is TRBV6-5; 7 nucleotides line up with TRBD1. V lost 6 bases, J lost 2 bases, and 6 bases stayed unmatched. The CDR3 contains 14 residues. CDR1 is MNHEY and CDR2 is SVGAGI in the germline V gene. The CDR3 protein is CASSSGTANYGYTF. The CDR3 coding sequence is TGTGCCAGCAGCTCCGGGACAGCCAACTATGGCTACACCTTC.

In this sample, this clone turned up a few times. The chain carries TRBV5-4 and TRBJ2-5; 7 bases are a match to TRBD1. The end of the DNA fits TRBJ2-7 better, so the J call may be wrong. The CDR3 consists of 16 residues. Per the germline V gene, CDR1 is SGHNT and CDR2 is YYREEE (reference sequence). The CDR3 region is CASSMDPGQITYEQYF. As DNA, the CDR3 is TGTGCCAGCAGCATGGATCCGGGACAGATAACATACGAGCAGTACTTC.

This clone was counted a few times. The gene calls are TRBV10-3 and TRBJ1-1, with 7 bases fitting TRBD1. The length of the CDR3 is 16 residues. Germline trimming cut 4 bases from V and 2 bases from J; bases unmatched to any gene: 10. CDR1 is ENHRY and CDR2 is SYGVKD in the germline V gene. The chain's CDR3 is CAISGQRQGVNTEAFF. DNA of the CDR3: TGTGCCATCAGTGGCCAGAGACAGGGAGTTAACACTGAAGCTTTCTTT.